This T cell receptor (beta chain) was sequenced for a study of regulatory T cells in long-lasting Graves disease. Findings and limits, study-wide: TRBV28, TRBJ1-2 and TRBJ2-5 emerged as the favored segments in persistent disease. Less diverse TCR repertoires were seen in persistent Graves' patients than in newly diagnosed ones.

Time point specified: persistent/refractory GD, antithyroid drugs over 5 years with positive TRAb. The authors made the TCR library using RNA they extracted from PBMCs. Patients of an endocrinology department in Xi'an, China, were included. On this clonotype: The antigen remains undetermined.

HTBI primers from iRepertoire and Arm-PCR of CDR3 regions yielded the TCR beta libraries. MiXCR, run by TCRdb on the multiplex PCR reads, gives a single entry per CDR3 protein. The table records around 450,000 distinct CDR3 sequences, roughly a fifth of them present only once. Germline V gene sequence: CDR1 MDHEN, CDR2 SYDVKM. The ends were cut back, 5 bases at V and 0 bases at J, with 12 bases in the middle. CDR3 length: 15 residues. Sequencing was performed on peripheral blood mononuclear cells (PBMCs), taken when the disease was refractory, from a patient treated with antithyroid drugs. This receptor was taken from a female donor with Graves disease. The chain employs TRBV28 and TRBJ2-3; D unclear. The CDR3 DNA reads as TGTGCCAGCAGTATCGGTTCGCAGAGCACAGATACGCAGTATTTT. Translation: CASSIGSQSTDTQYF. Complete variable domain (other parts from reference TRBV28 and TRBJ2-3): DVKVTQSSRYLVKRTGEKVFLECVQDMDHENMFWYRQDPGLGLRLIYFSYDVKMKEKGDIPEGYSVSREKKERFSLILESASTNQTSMYLCASSIGSQSTDTQYFGPGTRLTVL.